Each of the 26 T cell receptor beta chains below was sequenced from the same sample in a study of blood T cell repertoires in COVID-19. Measured with immunoSEQ multiplex PCR; TCRdb has only the in-frame clones, and not every one. This table holds under 450,000 clones, roughly four fifths found once. The sequencing input was PBMCs or T cells enriched from blood (not recorded which). These receptors all come from a woman aged 45-65 years who had recovered from COVID-19.

The genes are TRBV12-3 or TRBV12-4 and TRBJ1-1; 7 bases match TRBD1. The CDR3 is 13 residues long. The J segment lost 8 bases and the V segment lost 3 bases, leaving 6 bases of the junction unmatched. CDR3 region: CASSFERGREAFF. The CDR3 bases are TGTGCCAGCAGTTTTGAAAGGGGGCGGGAAGCTTTCTTT.

V and J are TRBV11-2 and TRBJ2-7; 7 bases align to TRBD1. Unmatched junction bases numbered 9, after V lost 5 bases and J lost 2 bases. Germline loops: CDR1 SGHAT, CDR2 FQNNGV. CDR3 length: 15 amino acids. As DNA, the CDR3 is TGTGCCAGCAGCCAAGGACAGGTCAAAGCCTACGAGCAGTACTTC. Its protein is CASSQGQVKAYEQYF.

The chain carries TRBV5-1 and TRBJ2-1, with TRBD2 matching over 14 bases. V gave up 4 bases and J gave up 6 bases; unmatched junction bases: 15. This CDR3 region has 19 residues. Germline values: CDR1 SGHRS, CDR2 YFSETQ. DNA for the CDR3: TGCGCCAGCAGCACCCTCCCAAGACTAGCGGGGGGGCCAGCCAATGAGCAGTTCTTC. Its translation is CASSTLPRLAGGPANEQFF.

The chain is built from TRBV5-1 and TRBJ2-3; TRBD1 matches 8 bases. This CDR3 region has 15 residues. Germline assignment: CDR1 SGHRS and CDR2 YFSETQ. V dropped 4 bases and J dropped 2; count of bases not matched to a gene: 6. The CDR3 region is CASSQDRVPTDTQYF. CDR3 coding DNA: TGCGCCAGCAGCCAGGACAGGGTTCCCACAGATACGCAGTATTTT.

The chain carries TRBV5-1 and TRBJ2-1, with TRBD1 identical over 8 bases. CDR1 is SGHRS and CDR2 is YFSETQ in the germline V gene. The CDR3 is made up of 16 amino acids. V trimming: 2 bases; J trimming: 2 bases; junction bases outside the gene matches: 6. The CDR3 region is CASSLIQGGAYNEQFF. CDR3 nucleotides: TGCGCCAGCAGCTTAATACAGGGGGGAGCCTACAATGAGCAGTTCTTC.

This chain's CDR3 is CASSLRTGVNTEAFF. CDR3 nucleotide sequence: TGTGCCAGCAGCTTGCGAACAGGCGTGAACACTGAAGCTTTCTTT. V and J are TRBV5-4 and TRBJ1-1, with a tentative D call TRBD1 (5 bases). Per germline, CDR1 SGHNT and CDR2 YYREEE (reference sequence). Trimming cost V 1 base and J 0 bases, with 10 bases left between them. CDR3 size: 15 residues.

The gene calls are TRBV15 and TRBJ1-5; possibly TRBD1 for D (6 bases). Germline CDR1 is LNHNV and CDR2 is YYDKDF (reference sequence). V was pared by 3 bases and J by 7 bases, with 10 bases between. The CDR3 has 13 amino acids. The CDR3 loop reads CATSSPTGQPQHF. For the CDR3, the DNA is TGTGCCACCAGCAGTCCTACAGGGCAGCCCCAGCATTTT.

This sequence joins TRBV30 and TRBJ1-2; D might be TRBD1 (5 bases). Germline loops: CDR1 GTSNPN, CDR2 SVGIG (reference sequence). The CDR3 loop spans 14 amino acids. V gave up 0 bases and J gave up 4 bases, with 12 bases separating them. The CDR3 nucleotides read TGTGCCTGGAGTGTACGTGGAGGGGTCTATGGCTACACCTTC. This translates into CAWSVRGGVYGYTF.

The chain carries TRBV5-1 and TRBJ2-3, with 7 bases identical to TRBD2. Germline V gives CDR1 SGHRS, CDR2 YFSETQ. The CDR3 length is 16 residues. J was trimmed by 2 bases and V by 1 base; bases with no gene match: 7. The CDR3 region has the DNA TGCGCCAGCAGCTTGTCGGCTAGCGGAACCACAGATACGCAGTATTTT. Amino acids: CASSLSASGTTDTQYF.

The chain carries TRBV5-1 and TRBJ1-3, with 11 bases fitting TRBD1. Germline CDR1 is SGHRS and CDR2 is YFSETQ. CDR3 length: 15 residues. V gave up 4 bases and J gave up 6 bases; unmatched junction bases: 6. CDR3 region: CASSIGTGGLNTIYF. CDR3 nucleotides: TGCGCCAGCAGCATAGGGACAGGGGGACTAAACACCATATATTTT.

The chain couples TRBV28 to TRBJ1-5; no firm D call. Per the germline V gene, CDR1 is MDHEN and CDR2 is SYDVKM. The V end was cut by 2 bases, the J end by 4 bases, with 9 bases between. The CDR3 is made up of 14 amino acids. CDR3 coding DNA: TGTGCCAGCAGTTTACCGGGATCTAATCAGCCCCAGCATTTT. It yields the protein CASSLPGSNQPQHF.

V is TRBV7-2 and J is TRBJ1-1; TRBD1 is a possible D gene (6 bases). Germline loops: CDR1 SGHTA, CDR2 FQGNSA. The CDR3 runs 13 residues. Trimming pared 2 bases from V and 5 bases from J, leaving 9 bases between. In DNA, the CDR3 is TGTGCCAGCAGCTTAATTAGGGGGACTGAAGCTTTCTTT. Protein sequence: CASSLIRGTEAFF.

The chain joins TRBV27 to TRBJ1-1, with D possibly being TRBD1 (5 bases). The CDR3 totals 15 residues. CDR1 and CDR2 from the germline V gene are MNHEY and SMNVEV (reference sequence). V lost 4 bases and J lost 7, with 19 bases in between. For the CDR3, the DNA is TGTGCCAGCAGTTCCGGGTGGGTCAGGGTGAGTGAAGCTTTCTTT. It yields the protein CASSSGWVRVSEAFF.

V gene TRBV5-1 combines with J gene TRBJ2-7; 9 bases are shared with TRBD2. The CDR3 extends over 14 amino acids. Looked up from germline, CDR1 is SGHRS and CDR2 is YFSETQ. V shed 6 bases, J shed 0 bases, and the junction held 4 bases outside the gene matches. The CDR3 is CASMAGGSSYEQYF. The CDR3 DNA sequence: TGCGCCAGCATGGCGGGGGGGAGCTCCTACGAGCAGTACTTC.

V usage is TRBV7-9 and J usage is TRBJ1-2; D might be TRBD1 (6 bases). Trimming removed 10 bases from V and 0 bases from J, with 21 bases in between. Germline CDR1 and CDR2: SEHNR and FQNEAQ (reference sequence). CDR3 size: 16 residues. The DNA of the CDR3 is TGTGCCATACGTAATGGGGGCAGACCTGCTAACTATGGCTACACCTTC. Its protein is CAIRNGGRPANYGYTF. The entire variable domain, with the rest obtained from reference TRBV7-9 and TRBJ1-2, is as follows: DTGVSQNPRHKITKRGQNVTFRCDPISEHNRLYWYRQTLGQGPEFLTYFQNEAQLEKSRLLSDRFSAERPKGSFSTLEIQRTEQGDSAMYLCAIRNGGRPANYGYTFGSGTRLTVV.

The J gene is TRBJ2-3, the V gene TRBV19; 7 nucleotides line up with TRBD2. The germline V gene has CDR1 LNHDA and CDR2 SQIVND (reference sequence). J gave up 11 bases and V 7 bases, and 15 bases lay outside the gene matches. The length of the CDR3 is 14 residues. The CDR3 is CASKGRDSENEQYF. For the CDR3, the DNA is TGTGCCAGTAAAGGGAGGGATAGCGAAAATGAGCAGTATTTT.

The J gene is TRBJ1-3, the V gene TRBV5-6, with D unclear. Germline V gene data show CDR1 as SGHDT and CDR2 as YYEEEE. The CDR3 is 14 amino acids. The V gene lost 4 bases and the J gene lost 0 bases, with 8 bases spanning the gap. Here the CDR3 DNA reads TGTGCCAGCAGCCCCCGTTCCTCTGGAAACACCATATATTTT. Protein: CASSPRSSGNTIYF.

The V gene is TRBV6-1, the J gene TRBJ2-2; 8 bases are a match to TRBD2. The V gene's germline CDR1 is MNHNS and CDR2 SASEGT. The CDR3 is made up of 17 amino acids. Losses at the gene ends were 2 bases for V and 4 bases for J; bases not matched to a gene: 9. The CDR3 DNA reads TGTGCCAGCAGTGAAAGCGCGGGAGGTCTAAGCACCGGGGAGCTGTTTTTT. This translates into CASSESAGGLSTGELFF.

The rearrangement uses TRBV6-5 and TRBJ1-3, with 7 bases that match TRBD1. The V and J ends lost 6 bases and 3 bases, in that order; junction bases with no gene match: 8. This CDR3 contains 15 residues. Germline V lookup: CDR1 MNHEY, CDR2 SVGAGI. The CDR3 region is CASRHTGVSGNTIYF. CDR3 coding DNA: TGTGCCAGCAGGCACACAGGGGTTAGTGGAAACACCATATATTTT.

The chain combines TRBV24-1 with TRBJ1-2; D gene uncertain. Trimming cost V 0 bases and J 3 bases, with 10 bases left between them. Germline assignment: CDR1 KGHDR and CDR2 SFDVKD. This CDR3 comprises 15 residues. The CDR3 bases are TGTGCCACCAGTGATTTGGAGGGTTTCCACTATGGCTACACCTTC. Its protein is CATSDLEGFHYGYTF.

The genes are TRBV18 and TRBJ2-5, with no clear D. V was pared by 3 bases and J by 2 bases, with 4 bases between. The V gene's germline CDR1 is KGHSH and CDR2 LQKENI. The CDR3 has 12 amino acids. The DNA for the CDR3 is TGTGCCAGCTCACCGACACAAGAGACCCAGTACTTC. This encodes CASSPTQETQYF.

The chain employs TRBV2 and TRBJ2-3; the D gene is possibly TRBD1 (5 bases). The CDR3 contains 14 residues. Trimming took off 5 bases at V and 2 bases at J, with 11 bases between the two ends. Per germline, CDR1 SNHLY and CDR2 FYNNEI. CDR3 protein: CASSLQGITDTQYF. Written as DNA, the CDR3 is TGTGCCAGCAGTTTGCAGGGAATCACAGATACGCAGTATTTT.

The rearrangement joins TRBV5-4 to TRBJ2-2; D not resolved. This CDR3 contains 13 residues. Germline CDR1 SGHNT, CDR2 YYREEE (reference sequence). Trimming took off 3 bases at V and 0 bases at J, with 3 bases between the two ends. DNA for the CDR3: TGTGCCAGCAGCTCCGCGAACACCGGGGAGCTGTTTTTT. Translated, it gives CASSSANTGELFF.

J is TRBJ2-5 and V is TRBV4-3; a weak D match, TRBD1 (6 bases). CDR3 size: 15 residues. Germline V lookup: CDR1 LGHNA, CDR2 YSLEER. V gave up 3 bases and J gave up 9 bases, with 20 bases separating them. Here the CDR3 DNA reads TGCGCCAGCAGCCAGGATTATGACAGGCCATCGGCCCAGTACTTC. This translates into CASSQDYDRPSAQYF.

This clone was counted between two and nine times. This chain uses TRBV3-1 (or the pseudogene TRBV3-2) with TRBJ1-1, with TRBD1 matching 7 bases. The CDR3 covers 14 residues. V lost 2 bases to trimming and J lost 8 bases; unmatched junction nucleotides: 8. CDR1 and CDR2 from the germline V gene are LGHDT and YNNKEL (reference sequence). CDR3 coding DNA: TGTGCCAGCAGCCAAACAAGCCCCAGGGGGGAAGCTTTCTTT. Translating it yields CASSQTSPRGEAFF.

The chain recombines TRBV11-2 with TRBJ2-5; D unclear. Between the trimmed V and J ends, which lost 1 base and 5 bases, there was a span of 11 bases. Germline V gene sequence: CDR1 SGHAT, CDR2 FQNNGV. CDR3 length: 14 amino acids. The DNA of the CDR3 is TGTGCCAGCAGCTTAGGGTTAGCAATGGAGACCCAGTACTTC. It encodes CASSLGLAMETQYF.